The present TCR beta chain was sequenced within a study of post-analysis software for immune sequencing data. The study's findings and limits: Controls had lower frequencies than patients of roughly five TRBV segments, which included TRBV5-6, TRBV5-1 and TRBV20-1. Same-batch samples co-clustered strongly by F measure. Controls had significantly higher normalized Chao1 diversity than multiple sclerosis patients.

Concerning this clonotype: Its target is unknown. Compared with germline, one end of the junction differs, possibly owing to a read error.

TCR beta cDNA libraries had unique molecular identifiers. A single record per CDR3 protein comes from TCRdb applying MiXCR to the PCR reads. The sample has 250,000 to 300,000 distinct CDR3 sequences, just over 35% seen once. The length of the CDR3 is 18 residues. CDR1 is SGHAT and CDR2 is FQDESV in the germline V gene (reference sequence). The sequence was collected from a girl aged 10 to 17 with multiple sclerosis. The V gene is TRBV11-1, the J gene TRBJ1-1; 7 bases are shared with TRBD1. The sample taken for sequencing was blood. CDR3 DNA sequence: TGTGCCAGCAGCCGGCGGGGACAGCCTCAGAGGTTGAACACTGAAACTTTCTTT. This sequence encodes CASSRRGQPQRLNTETFF.